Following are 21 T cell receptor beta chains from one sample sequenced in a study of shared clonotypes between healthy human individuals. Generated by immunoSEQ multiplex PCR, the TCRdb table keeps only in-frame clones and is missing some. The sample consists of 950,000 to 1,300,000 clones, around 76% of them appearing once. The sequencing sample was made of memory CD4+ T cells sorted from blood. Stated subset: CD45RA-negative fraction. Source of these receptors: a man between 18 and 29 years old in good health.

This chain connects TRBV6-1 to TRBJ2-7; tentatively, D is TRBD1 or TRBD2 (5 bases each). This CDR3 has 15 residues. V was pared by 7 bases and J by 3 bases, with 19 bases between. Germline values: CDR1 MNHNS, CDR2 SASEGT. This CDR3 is CASNNPGAKDYEQYF. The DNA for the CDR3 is TGTGCCAGCAACAACCCCGGGGCCAAAGACTACGAGCAGTACTTC.

The CDR3 coding sequence is TGCGCCAGCAGTGAGGGTGCGTTCGCAGATACGCAGTATTTT. Amino acids: CASSEGAFADTQYF. The chain joins TRBV10-1 to TRBJ2-3; no reliable D call. Germline V gene lookup returns CDR1 WNHNN and CDR2 SYGVQD (reference sequence). The V end was cut by 2 bases, the J end by 4 bases, with 10 bases between. There are 14 residues in the CDR3.

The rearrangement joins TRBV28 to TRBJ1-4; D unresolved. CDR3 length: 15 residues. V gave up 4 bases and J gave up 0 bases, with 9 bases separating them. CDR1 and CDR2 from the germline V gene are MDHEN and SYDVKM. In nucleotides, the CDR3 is TGTGCCAGCAGTTCGGCAGTCTCAACTAATGAAAAACTGTTTTTT. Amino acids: CASSSAVSTNEKLFF.

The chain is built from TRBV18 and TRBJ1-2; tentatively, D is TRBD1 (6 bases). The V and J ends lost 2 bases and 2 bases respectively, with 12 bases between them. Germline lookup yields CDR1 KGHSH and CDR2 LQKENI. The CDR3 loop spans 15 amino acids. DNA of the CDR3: TGTGCCAGCTCACCAGGCCCCCAGGGGAACTATGGCTACACCTTC. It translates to CASSPGPQGNYGYTF.

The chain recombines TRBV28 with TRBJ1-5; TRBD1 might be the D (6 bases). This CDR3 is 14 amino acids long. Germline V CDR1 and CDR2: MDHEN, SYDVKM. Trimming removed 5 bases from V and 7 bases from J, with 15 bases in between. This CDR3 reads CASSIQGVNQPQHF. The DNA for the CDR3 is TGTGCCAGCAGTATACAGGGAGTCAACCAGCCCCAGCATTTT.

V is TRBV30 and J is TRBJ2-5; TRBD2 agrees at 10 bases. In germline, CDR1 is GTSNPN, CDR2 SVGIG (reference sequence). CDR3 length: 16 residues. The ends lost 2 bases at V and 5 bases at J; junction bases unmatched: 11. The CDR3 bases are TGTGCCTGGAGTCCCGGCCGTAGCGGGAGGTCGGAGACCCAGTACTTC. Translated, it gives CAWSPGRSGRSETQYF.

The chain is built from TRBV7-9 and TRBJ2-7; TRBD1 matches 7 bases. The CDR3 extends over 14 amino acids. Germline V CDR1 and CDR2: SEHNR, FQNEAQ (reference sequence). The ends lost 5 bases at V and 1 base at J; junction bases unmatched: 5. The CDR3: CASSLDRTSYEQYF. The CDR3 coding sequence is TGTGCCAGCAGCCTGGACAGGACGTCCTACGAGCAGTACTTC.

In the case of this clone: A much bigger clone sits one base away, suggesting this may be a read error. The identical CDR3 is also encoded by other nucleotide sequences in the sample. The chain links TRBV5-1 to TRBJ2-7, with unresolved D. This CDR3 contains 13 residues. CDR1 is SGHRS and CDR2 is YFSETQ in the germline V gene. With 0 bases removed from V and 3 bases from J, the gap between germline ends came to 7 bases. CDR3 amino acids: CASSLGYNYEQYF. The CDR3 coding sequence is TGCGCCAGCAGCTTGGGGTACAACTACGAGCAGTACTTC.

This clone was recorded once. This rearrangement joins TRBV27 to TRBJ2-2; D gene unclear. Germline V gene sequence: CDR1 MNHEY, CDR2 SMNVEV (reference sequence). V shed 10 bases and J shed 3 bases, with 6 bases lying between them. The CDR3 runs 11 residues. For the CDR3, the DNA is TGTGCCACCCCGTACACCGGGGAGCTGTTTTTT. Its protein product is CATPYTGELFF.

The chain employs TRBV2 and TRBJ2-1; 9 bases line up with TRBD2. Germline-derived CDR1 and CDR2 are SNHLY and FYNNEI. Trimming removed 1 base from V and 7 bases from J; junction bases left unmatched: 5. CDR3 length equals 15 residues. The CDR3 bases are TGTGCCAGCAGTGAAGAAAGCGGGGGGTTGAATGAGCAGTTCTTC. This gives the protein CASSEESGGLNEQFF.

CDR3 DNA sequence: TGCGCCAGCAGCTTACACAGGGGGACAGAGACCCAGTACTTC. Its protein is CASSLHRGTETQYF. This rearrangement joins TRBV5-1 to TRBJ2-5, with TRBD1 matching over 8 bases. V was pared by 2 bases and J by 4 bases, with 4 bases of the junction left unmatched. The CDR3 totals 14 residues. Germline lookup yields CDR1 SGHRS and CDR2 YFSETQ.

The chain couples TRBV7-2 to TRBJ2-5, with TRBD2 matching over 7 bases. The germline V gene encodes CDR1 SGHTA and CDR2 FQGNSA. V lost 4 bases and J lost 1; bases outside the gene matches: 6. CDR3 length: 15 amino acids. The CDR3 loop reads CASSSPASGQETQYF. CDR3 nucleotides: TGTGCCAGCAGCTCCCCGGCTAGCGGCCAAGAGACCCAGTACTTC.

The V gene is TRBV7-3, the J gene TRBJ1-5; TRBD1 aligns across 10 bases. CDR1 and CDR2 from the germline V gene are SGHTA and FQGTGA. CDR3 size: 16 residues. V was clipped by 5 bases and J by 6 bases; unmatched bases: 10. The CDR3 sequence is CASSAGQGGQGQPQHF. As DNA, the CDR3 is TGTGCCAGCAGCGCCGGACAGGGGGGTCAAGGTCAGCCCCAGCATTTT.

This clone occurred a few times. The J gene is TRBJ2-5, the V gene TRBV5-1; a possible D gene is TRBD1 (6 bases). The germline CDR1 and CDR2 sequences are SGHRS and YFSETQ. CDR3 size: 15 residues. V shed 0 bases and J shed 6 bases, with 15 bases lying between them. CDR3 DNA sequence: TGCGCCAGCAGCTTGGCCTTTTTACAGGGACAGACCCAGTACTTC. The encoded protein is CASSLAFLQGQTQYF.

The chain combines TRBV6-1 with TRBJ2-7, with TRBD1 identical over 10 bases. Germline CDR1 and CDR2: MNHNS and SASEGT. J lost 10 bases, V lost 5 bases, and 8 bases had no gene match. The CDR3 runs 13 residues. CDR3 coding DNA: TGTGCCAGCAGTCAGGACAGGGGGGTAGAACAGTACTTC. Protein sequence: CASSQDRGVEQYF.

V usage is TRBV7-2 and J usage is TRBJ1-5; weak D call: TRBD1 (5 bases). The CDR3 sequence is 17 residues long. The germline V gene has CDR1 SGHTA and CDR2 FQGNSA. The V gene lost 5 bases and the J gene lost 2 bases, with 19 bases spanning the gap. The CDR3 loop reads CASSPQRDRGRNQPQHF. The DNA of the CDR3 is TGTGCCAGCAGCCCCCAGAGGGACCGAGGGCGCAATCAGCCCCAGCATTTT.

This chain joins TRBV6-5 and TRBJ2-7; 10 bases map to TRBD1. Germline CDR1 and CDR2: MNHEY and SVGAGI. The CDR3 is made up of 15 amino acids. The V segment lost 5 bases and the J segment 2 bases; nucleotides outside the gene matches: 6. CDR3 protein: CASSPGTGAPYEQYF. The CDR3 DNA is TGTGCCAGCAGTCCCGGGACAGGGGCTCCCTACGAGCAGTACTTC.

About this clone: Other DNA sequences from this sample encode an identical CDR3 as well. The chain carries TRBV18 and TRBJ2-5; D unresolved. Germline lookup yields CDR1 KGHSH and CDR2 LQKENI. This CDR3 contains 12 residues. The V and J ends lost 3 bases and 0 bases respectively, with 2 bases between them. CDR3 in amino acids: CASSPNQETQYF. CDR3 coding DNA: TGTGCCAGCTCACCTAACCAAGAGACCCAGTACTTC.

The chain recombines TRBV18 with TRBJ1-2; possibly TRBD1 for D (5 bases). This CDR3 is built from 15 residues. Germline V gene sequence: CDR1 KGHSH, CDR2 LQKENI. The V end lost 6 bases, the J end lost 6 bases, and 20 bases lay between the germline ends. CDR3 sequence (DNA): TGTGCCAGCTCTAGGGACTCAGGCCCTACTAATGGCTACACCTTC. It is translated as CASSRDSGPTNGYTF.

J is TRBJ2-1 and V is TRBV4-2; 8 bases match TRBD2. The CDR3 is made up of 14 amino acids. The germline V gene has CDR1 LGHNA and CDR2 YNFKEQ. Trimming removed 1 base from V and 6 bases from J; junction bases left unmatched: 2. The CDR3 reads CASSQGTSPNEQFF. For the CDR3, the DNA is TGTGCCAGCAGCCAAGGGACTAGCCCCAATGAGCAGTTCTTC.

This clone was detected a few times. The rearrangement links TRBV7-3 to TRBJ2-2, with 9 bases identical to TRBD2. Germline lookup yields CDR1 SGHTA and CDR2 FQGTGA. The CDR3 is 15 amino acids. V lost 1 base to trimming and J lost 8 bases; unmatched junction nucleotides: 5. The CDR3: CASSLNPSGVGELFF. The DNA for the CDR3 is TGTGCCAGCAGCTTAAACCCTAGCGGGGTAGGGGAGCTGTTTTTT.